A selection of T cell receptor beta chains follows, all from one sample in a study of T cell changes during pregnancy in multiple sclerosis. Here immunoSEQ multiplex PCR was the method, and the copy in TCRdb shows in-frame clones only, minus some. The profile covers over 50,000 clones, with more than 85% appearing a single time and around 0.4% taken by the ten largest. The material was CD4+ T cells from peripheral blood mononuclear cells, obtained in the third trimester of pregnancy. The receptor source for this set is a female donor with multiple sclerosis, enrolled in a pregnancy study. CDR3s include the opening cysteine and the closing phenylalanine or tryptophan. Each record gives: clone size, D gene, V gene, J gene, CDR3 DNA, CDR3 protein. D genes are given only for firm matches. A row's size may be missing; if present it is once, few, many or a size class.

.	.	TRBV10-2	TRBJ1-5	TGCGCCAGCAGATTTGGGGGGGCGGACCAGCCCCAGCATTTT	CASRFGGADQPQHF
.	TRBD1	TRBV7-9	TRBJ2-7	TGTGCCAGCACCAGGGACAGCTACTCCTACGAGCAGTACTTC	CASTRDSYSYEQYF
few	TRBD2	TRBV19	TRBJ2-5	TGTGCCAGTAGTGTTAGCCTAGCGGGGGGCCAAGAGACCCAGTACTTC	CASSVSLAGGQETQYF
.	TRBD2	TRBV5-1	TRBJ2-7	TGCGCCAGCAGCTTCAATAGCGGGAGCACCGAGCAGTACTTC	CASSFNSGSTEQYF
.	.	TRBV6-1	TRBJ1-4	TGTGCCAGCAGTGAAGCAGTGGTTAGTGCAGGGGAAAAACTGTTTTTT	CASSEAVVSAGEKLFF
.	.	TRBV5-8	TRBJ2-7	TGTGCCAGCAGCTTAACTAGCGAGCAGTACTTC	CASSLTSEQYF
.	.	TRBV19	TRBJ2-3	TGTGCCACCCGGCCGGGTAGCACAGATACGCAGTATTTT	CATRPGSTDTQYF
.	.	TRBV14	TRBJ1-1	TGTGCCAGCGCTGGACAGCCGAACACTGAAGCTTTCTTT	CASAGQPNTEAFF
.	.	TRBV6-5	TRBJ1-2	TGTGCCAGCAGTTACGGGGCTTACGGGAACTATGGCTACACCTTC	CASSYGAYGNYGYTF
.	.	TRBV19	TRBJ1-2	TGTGCCAGTACTAGCGTGGGTAACTATGGCTACACCTTC	CASTSVGNYGYTF
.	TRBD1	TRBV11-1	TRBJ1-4	TGTGCCAGCAGCTTACAGGGGGACTTGGATGAAAAACTGTTTTTT	CASSLQGDLDEKLFF
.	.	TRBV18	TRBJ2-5	TGTGCCAGCTCGACCCGGCCGGGGCAAGAGACCCAGTACTTC	CASSTRPGQETQYF
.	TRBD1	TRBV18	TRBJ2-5	TGTGCCAGCTCAATCGGGACAGGGACCAAGACCCAGTACTTC	CASSIGTGTKTQYF
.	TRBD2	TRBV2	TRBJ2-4	TGTGCCAGCAGAACTACTAGCGGGGGGGAAAACATTCAGTACTTC	CASRTTSGGENIQYF
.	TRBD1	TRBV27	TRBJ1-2	TGTGCCAGCAGCCTGACAGGGGGCTATGGCTACACCTTC	CASSLTGGYGYTF
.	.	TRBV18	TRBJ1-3	TGTGCCAGCTCACCCCCCCGCGGCTTCGGAAACACCATATATTTT	CASSPPRGFGNTIYF
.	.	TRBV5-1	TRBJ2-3	TGCGCCAGCAGCTTGGTGGTAGAGGGCACAGATACGCAGTATTTT	CASSLVVEGTDTQYF
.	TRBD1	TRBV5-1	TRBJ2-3	TGCGCCAGCAGCGACAGGGGGAGCACAGATACGCAGTATTTT	CASSDRGSTDTQYF
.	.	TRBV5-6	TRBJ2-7	TGTGCCAGCAGCCAGGCCACCCACTACGAGCAGTACTTC	CASSQATHYEQYF
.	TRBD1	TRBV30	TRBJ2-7	TGTGCCTGGAGAGAGACAGGGTACGACGAGCAGTACTTC	CAWRETGYDEQYF
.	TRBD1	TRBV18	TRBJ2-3	TGTGCCAGCTCACAGGGAGACAGGGAAGATACGCAGTATTTT	CASSQGDREDTQYF
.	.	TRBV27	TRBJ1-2	TGTGCCAGCAGCTACGACAGGTTTTGGGGCTACACCTTC	CASSYDRFWGYTF
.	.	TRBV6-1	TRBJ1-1	TGTGCCAGCAGTGAAAAGGGGGTAGGGGTTGAAGCTTTCTTT	CASSEKGVGVEAFF
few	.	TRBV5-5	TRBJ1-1	TGTGCCAGCAGCTTGTTCGGGGGGGGCTTGAACACTGAAGCTTTCTTT	CASSLFGGGLNTEAFF
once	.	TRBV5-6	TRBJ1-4	TGTGCCAGCAGCTTGGGGCCCTCCCATGAAAAACTGTTTTTT	CASSLGPSHEKLFF